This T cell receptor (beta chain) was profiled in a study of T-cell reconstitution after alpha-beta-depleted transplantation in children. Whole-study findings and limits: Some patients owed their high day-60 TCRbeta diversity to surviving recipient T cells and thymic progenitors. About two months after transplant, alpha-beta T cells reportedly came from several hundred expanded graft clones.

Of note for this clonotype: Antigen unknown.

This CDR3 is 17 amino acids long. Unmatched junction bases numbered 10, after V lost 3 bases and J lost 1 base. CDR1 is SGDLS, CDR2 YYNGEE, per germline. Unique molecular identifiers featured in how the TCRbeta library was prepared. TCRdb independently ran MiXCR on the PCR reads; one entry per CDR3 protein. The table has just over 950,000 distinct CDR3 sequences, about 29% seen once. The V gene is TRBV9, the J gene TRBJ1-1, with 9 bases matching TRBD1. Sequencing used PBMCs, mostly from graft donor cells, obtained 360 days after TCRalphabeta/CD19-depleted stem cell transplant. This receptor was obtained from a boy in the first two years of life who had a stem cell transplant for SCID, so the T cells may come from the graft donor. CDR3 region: CASSDQGQGPPNTEAFF. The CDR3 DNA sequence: TGTGCCAGCAGCGACCAAGGACAGGGGCCCCCGAACACTGAAGCTTTCTTT.